This T cell receptor beta chain is from a study of regulatory T cells in long-lasting Graves disease. Regarding time point: persistent/refractory GD, antithyroid drugs over 5 years with positive TRAb. The TCR library was made from RNA extracted from PBMCs. Assembly of TCR beta libraries relied on iRepertoire HTBI primers together with Arm-PCR of CDR3 regions. From the multiplex PCR reads, TCRdb called clonotypes with MiXCR, one entry per CDR3 protein. The sample lists hundreds of thousands of distinct CDR3 sequences, less than 25% occurring once. The sequencing used peripheral blood mononuclear cells (PBMCs), collected when the disease was refractory, from a patient treated with antithyroid drugs. The origin of this receptor is a female donor with Graves disease.

The CDR3 DNA sequence: TGCAGTGCTAGGGGACAGGGGACCGGGGAGCTGTTTTTT. It specifies CSARGQGTGELFF. V is TRBV20-1 and J is TRBJ2-2, with 10 positions matching TRBD1. Trimming at V came to 3 bases and at J to 5 bases, leaving 0 bases not matched to a gene. Germline V gene sequence: CDR1 DFQATT, CDR2 SNEGSKA (reference sequence). The CDR3 is 13 residues long.